Here is one T cell receptor (beta chain) with its context. The antigen is not known. The CDR3 has 13 residues. The V gene's germline CDR1 is SGHDN and CDR2 FVKESK. V lost 0 bases and J lost 2, with 4 bases in between. The data are from a study of T cells in narcolepsy. Regarding the study as a whole: Healthy controls reportedly lacked the autoreactive clonotypes serially found in patients' blood.

Libraries were prepared by immunoSEQ multiplex PCR; TCRdb keeps only in-frame clonotypes and omits some of them. The sample includes 30,000 to 40,000 clones, roughly 86% of them seen just once. Source material: memory (CD45RA-) CD4+ T cells from blood. The rearrangement uses TRBV14 and TRBJ1-2; D is undetermined. This TCR derives from a human donor in good health. The CDR3 DNA follows: TGTGCCAGCAGCCAAGACAGAAACTATGGCTACACCTTC. Translation gives CASSQDRNYGYTF.